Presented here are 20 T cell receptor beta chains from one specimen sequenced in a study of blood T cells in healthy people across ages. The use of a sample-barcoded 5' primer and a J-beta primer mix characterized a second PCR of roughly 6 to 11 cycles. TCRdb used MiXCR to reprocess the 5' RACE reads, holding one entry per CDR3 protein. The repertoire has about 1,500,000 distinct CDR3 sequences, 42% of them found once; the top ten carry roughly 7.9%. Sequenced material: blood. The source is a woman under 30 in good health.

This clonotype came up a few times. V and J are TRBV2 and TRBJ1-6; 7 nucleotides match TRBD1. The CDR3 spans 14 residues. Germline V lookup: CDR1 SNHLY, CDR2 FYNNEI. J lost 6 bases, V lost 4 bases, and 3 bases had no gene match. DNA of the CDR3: TGTGCCAGCAGTGCCGGGACAGCTAATTCACCCCTCCACTTT. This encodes CASSAGTANSPLHF.

Written as DNA, the CDR3 is TGTGCCAGCAGCCCCGACCCGGAGCAGACCCAGTACTTC. This encodes CASSPDPEQTQYF. The chain links TRBV5-6 to TRBJ2-5; D uncertain. Germline V gene sequence: CDR1 SGHDT, CDR2 YYEEEE. V lost 4 bases and J lost 6, with 13 bases in between. The CDR3 is 13 residues long.

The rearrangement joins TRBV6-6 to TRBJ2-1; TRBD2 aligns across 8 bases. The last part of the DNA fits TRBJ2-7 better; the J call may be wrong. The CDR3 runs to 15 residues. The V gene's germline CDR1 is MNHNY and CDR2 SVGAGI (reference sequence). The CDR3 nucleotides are TGTGCCAGCAGGCTAGCGGGCGGCTCCTACAATGAGCAGTACTTC. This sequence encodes CASRLAGGSYNEQYF.

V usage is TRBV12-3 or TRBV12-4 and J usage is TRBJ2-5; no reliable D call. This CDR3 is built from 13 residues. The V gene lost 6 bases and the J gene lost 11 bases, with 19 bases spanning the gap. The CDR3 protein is CASSLLAADEQYF. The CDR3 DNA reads TGTGCCAGCAGCCTCCTTGCGGCCGATGAGCAGTACTTC.

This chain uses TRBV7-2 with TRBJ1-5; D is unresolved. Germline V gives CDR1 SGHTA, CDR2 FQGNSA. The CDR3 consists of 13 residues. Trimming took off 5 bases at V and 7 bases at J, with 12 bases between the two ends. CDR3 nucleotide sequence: TGTGCCAGCAGCGTAGGTGGGATCCAGCCCCAGCATTTT. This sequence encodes CASSVGGIQPQHF.

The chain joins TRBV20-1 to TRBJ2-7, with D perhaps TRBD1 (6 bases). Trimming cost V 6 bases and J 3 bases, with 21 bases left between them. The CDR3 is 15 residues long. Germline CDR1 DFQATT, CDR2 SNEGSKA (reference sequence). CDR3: CSAPRAAGVIYEQYF. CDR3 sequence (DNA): TGCAGTGCCCCCAGGGCGGCAGGGGTAATCTACGAGCAGTACTTC.

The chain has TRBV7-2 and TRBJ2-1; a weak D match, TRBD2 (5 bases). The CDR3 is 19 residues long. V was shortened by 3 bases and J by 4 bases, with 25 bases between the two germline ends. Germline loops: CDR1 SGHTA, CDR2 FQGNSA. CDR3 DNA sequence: TGTGCCAGCAGCTTCCAGTCCCGTGGCGGGTTATGGCAATACAATGAGCAGTTCTTC. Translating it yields CASSFQSRGGLWQYNEQFF.

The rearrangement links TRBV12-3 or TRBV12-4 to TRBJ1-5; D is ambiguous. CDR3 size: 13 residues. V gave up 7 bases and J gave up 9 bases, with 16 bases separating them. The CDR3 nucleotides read TGTGCCAGCACCCAGGATCCTTGGGGGCCCCAGCATTTT. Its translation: CASTQDPWGPQHF.

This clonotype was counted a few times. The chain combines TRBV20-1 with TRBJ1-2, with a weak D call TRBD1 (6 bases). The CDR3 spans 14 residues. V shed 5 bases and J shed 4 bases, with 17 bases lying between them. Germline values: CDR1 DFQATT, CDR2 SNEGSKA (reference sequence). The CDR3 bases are TGCAGTGCTTGGGACACCCGGGGGCTCTATGGCTACACCTTC. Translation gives CSAWDTRGLYGYTF.

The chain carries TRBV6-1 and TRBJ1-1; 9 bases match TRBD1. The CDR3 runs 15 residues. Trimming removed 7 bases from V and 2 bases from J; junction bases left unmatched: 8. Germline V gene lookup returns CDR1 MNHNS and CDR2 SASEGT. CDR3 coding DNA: TGTGCCAGCACGTCCGGGACAGGGCTAAACACTGAAGCTTTCTTT. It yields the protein CASTSGTGLNTEAFF.

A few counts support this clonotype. CDR3 sequence (DNA): TGTGCCAGCAGCCAAGTCACTAGCTCTAGCACAGATACGCAGTATTTT. It encodes CASSQVTSSSTDTQYF. The chain joins TRBV4-2 to TRBJ2-3, with TRBD2 as a possible D gene (6 bases). CDR1 is LGHNA and CDR2 is YNFKEQ in the germline V gene. V lost 1 base and J lost 0, with 11 bases in between. This CDR3 contains 16 residues.

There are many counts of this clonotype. CDR3 amino acids: CASSEQGGNQPQHF. As DNA, the CDR3 is TGTGCCAGCAGTGAGCAGGGTGGCAATCAGCCCCAGCATTTT. The chain has TRBV2 and TRBJ1-5; weak D call: TRBD1 (5 bases). The germline V gene encodes CDR1 SNHLY and CDR2 FYNNEI. This CDR3 has 14 residues. The V end lost 3 bases, the J end lost 2 bases, and 8 bases lay between the germline ends.

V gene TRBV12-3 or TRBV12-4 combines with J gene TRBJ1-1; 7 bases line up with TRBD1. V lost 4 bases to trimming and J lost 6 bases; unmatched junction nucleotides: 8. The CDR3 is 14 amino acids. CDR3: CASSSTGVWAEAFF. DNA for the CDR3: TGTGCCAGCAGTTCCACAGGGGTGTGGGCTGAAGCTTTCTTT.

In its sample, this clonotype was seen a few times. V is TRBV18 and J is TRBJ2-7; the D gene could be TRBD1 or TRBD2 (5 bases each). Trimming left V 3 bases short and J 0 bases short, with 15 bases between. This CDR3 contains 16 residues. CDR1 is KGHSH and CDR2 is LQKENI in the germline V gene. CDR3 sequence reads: CASSPVGTASSYEQYF. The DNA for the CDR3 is TGTGCCAGCTCACCTGTTGGGACGGCGAGCTCCTACGAGCAGTACTTC. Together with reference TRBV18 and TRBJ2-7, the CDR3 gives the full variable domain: NAGVMQNPRHLVRRRGQEARLRCSPMKGHSHVYWYRQLPEEGLKFMVYLQKENIIDESGMPKERFSAEFPKEGPSILRIQQVVRGDSAAYFCASSPVGTASSYEQYFGPGTRLTVT.

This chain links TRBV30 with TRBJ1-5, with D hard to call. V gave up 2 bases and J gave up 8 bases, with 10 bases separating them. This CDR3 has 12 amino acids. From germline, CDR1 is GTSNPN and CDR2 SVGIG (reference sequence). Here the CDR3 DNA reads TGTGCCTGGAGTCCGGGATGGGAGCCCCAGCATTTT. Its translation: CAWSPGWEPQHF.

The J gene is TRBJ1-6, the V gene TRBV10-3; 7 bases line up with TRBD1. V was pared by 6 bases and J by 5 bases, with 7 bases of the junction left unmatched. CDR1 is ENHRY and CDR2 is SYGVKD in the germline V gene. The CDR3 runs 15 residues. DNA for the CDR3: TGTGCCATCAGGGCGACAGGGACCGATAATTCACCCCTCCACTTT. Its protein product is CAIRATGTDNSPLHF.

The CDR3 reads CSASIPGQPSRQPQHF. The CDR3 DNA is TGCAGTGCTTCTATCCCGGGACAGCCTTCCAGGCAGCCCCAGCATTTT. The rearrangement uses TRBV20-1 and TRBJ1-5, with 7 bases lining up with TRBD1. The V and J ends lost 5 bases and 7 bases, in that order; junction bases with no gene match: 17. The CDR3 runs to 16 residues. Germline V gene lookup returns CDR1 DFQATT and CDR2 SNEGSKA (reference sequence).

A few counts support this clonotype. The CDR3 is CASNRDMNTEAFF. CDR3 nucleotide sequence: TGTGCCAGTAATCGGGACATGAACACTGAAGCTTTCTTT. The J gene is TRBJ1-1, the V gene TRBV2; D perhaps matches TRBD1 (6 bases). The germline V and J ends were trimmed by 9 bases and 0 bases, with 11 bases remaining between them. The CDR3 runs 13 residues. Germline assignment: CDR1 SNHLY and CDR2 FYNNEI.

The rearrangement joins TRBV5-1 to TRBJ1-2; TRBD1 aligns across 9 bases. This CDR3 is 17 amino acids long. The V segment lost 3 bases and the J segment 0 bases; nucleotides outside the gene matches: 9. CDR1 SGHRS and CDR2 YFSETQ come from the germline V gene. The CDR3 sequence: CASSSPGQGQANYGYTF. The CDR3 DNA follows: TGCGCCAGCAGCTCTCCGGGACAGGGTCAAGCTAACTATGGCTACACCTTC.

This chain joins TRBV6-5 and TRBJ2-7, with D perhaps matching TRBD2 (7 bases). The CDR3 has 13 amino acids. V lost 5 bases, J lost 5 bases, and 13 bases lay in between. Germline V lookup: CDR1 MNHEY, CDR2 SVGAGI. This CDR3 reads CASSLQGGNEQYF. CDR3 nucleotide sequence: TGTGCCAGCAGTCTACAGGGAGGGAACGAGCAGTACTTC.